The present TCR beta chain was sequenced within a study of CD8+ T cells in alopecia areata. Sequencing relied on a cDNA template that was reverse transcribed from extracted RNA. Method: immunoSEQ multiplex PCR; TCRdb's copy keeps in-frame clones and lacks some. The sample carries 90,000 to 150,000 clones, roughly 60% recorded once. CDR1 is SQVTM, CDR2 ANQGSEA, per germline. The CDR3 is 15 residues long. V gave up 5 bases and J gave up 3 bases, with 19 bases separating them. Treatment indicated: oral pan-JAK inhibitor, 5-10 mg twice daily. Here the sequenced sample was CD8+ T cells sorted from blood, taken at week 4, from a patient treated with tofacitinib. This receptor was taken from a human donor with alopecia areata. The V call is TRBV29-1, the J call TRBJ2-5; the D is unclear. The CDR3 nucleotides read TGCAGCGTTACCTTCAGCAACCTCCTAGAAGAGACCCAGTACTTC. Translating gives CSVTFSNLLEETQYF. Looking up the rest from reference TRBV29-1 and TRBJ2-5 gives the full variable domain: SAVISQKPSRDICQRGTSLTIQCQVDSQVTMMFWYRQQPGQSLTLIATANQGSEATYESGFVIDKFPISRPNLTFSTLTVSNMSPEDSSIYLCSVTFSNLLEETQYFGPGTRLLVL.